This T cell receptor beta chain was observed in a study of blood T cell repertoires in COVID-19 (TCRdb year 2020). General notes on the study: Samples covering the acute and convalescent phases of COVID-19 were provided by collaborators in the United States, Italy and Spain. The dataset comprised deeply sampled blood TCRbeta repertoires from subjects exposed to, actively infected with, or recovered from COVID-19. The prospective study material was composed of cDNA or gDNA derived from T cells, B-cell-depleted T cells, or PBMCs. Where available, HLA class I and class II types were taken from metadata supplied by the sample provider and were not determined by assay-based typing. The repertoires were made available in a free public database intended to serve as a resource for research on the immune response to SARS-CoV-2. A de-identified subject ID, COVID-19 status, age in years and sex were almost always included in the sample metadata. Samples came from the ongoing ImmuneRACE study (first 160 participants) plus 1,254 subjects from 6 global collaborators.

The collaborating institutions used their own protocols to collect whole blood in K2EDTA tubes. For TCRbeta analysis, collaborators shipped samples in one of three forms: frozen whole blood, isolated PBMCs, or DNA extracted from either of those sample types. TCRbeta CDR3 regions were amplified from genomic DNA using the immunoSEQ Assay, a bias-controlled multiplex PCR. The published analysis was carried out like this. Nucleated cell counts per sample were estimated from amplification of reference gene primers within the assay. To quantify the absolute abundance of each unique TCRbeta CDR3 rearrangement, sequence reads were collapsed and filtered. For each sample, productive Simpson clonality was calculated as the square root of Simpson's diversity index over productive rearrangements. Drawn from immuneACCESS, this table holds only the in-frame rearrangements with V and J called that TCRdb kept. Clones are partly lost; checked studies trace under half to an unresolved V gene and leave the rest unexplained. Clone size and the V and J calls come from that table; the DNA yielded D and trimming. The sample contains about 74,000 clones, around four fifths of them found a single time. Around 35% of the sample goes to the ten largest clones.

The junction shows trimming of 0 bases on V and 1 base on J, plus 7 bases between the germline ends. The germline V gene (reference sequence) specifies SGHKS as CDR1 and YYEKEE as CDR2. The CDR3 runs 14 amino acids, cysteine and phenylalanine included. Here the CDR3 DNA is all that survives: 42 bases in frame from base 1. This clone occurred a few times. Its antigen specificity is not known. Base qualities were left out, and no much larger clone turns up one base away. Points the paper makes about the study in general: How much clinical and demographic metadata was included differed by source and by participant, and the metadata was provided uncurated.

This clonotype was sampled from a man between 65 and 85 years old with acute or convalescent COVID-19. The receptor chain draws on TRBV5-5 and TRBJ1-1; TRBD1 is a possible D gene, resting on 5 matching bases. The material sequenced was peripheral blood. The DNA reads TGTGCCAGCAGCTTGGCTGGACAGAACACTGAAGCTTTCTTT. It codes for CASSLAGQNTEAFF.